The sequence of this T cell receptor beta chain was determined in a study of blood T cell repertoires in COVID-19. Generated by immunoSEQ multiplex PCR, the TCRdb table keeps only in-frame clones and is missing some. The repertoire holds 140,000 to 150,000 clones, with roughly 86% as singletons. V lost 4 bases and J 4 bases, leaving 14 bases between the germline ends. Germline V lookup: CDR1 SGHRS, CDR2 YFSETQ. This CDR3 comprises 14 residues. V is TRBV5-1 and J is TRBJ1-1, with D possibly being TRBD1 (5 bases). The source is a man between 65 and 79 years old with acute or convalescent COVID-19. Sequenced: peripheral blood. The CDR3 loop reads CASSPAPDTTEAFF. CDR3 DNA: TGCGCCAGCAGCCCCGCCCCGGACACCACTGAAGCTTTCTTT.